This T cell receptor beta chain came from a study of cytomegalovirus exposure and HLA in healthy donors. The PCR was carried out with 60 Vbeta primers and 13 Jbeta primers. TCRdb's copy holds only in-frame clones and misses some; the assay was immunoSEQ multiplex PCR. The sample carries about 90,000 clones, around 77% recorded once. Findings of the study overall: Analysis performed later showed TCR beta chains linked to HLA being more clonally expanded than equally common others. According to the study, around 150 TCR beta chains were cytomegalovirus-associated. Reportedly, HLA-A and HLA-B alleles of most subjects were accurately predicted from TCR beta.

Of note for this clone: Its antigen is unknown.

This CDR3 is built from 13 residues. Germline CDR1 and CDR2: MDHEN and SYDVKM. V lost 8 bases, J lost 7 bases, and 15 bases lay in between. The V gene is TRBV28, the J gene TRBJ1-5, with D perhaps TRBD1 (5 bases). The sample comprised PBMCs. This clonotype was sampled from a boy between 10 and 17 years old in good health and CMV-seronegative. The CDR3 spells CASPGGNSQPQHF. CDR3 nucleotide sequence: TGTGCCAGCCCGGGGGGTAACTCCCAGCCCCAGCATTTT.